A selection of T cell receptor beta chains follows, all from one sample in a study of T cells in Graves' hyperthyroidism and ophthalmopathy. TCRdb ran MiXCR on the multiplex PCR reads and lists one entry per CDR3 protein. The sample lists about 610,000 distinct CDR3 sequences; approximately 15% were seen once. Input material: blood. The receptors come from a middle-aged woman with Graves' ophthalmopathy. The CDR3 runs from the conserved cysteine through the conserved F or W. D genes are given only for firm matches. The size entry is marked missing in some rows and otherwise reads once, few, many or a size class.

size	J	V	D	CDR3	DNA
many	TRBJ1-2	TRBV20-1	-	CSAPPRAGDFYGYTF	TGCAGTGCCCCCCCCAGGGCAGGGGACTTCTATGGCTACACCTTC
-	TRBJ2-2	TRBV7-9	-	CASIPDPTGELFF	TGTGCCAGCATCCCGGACCCTACCGGGGAGCTGTTTTTT
many	TRBJ2-7	TRBV28	-	CASRELGGSYEQYF	TGTGCCAGCAGAGAACTGGGGGGCTCCTACGAGCAGTACTTC
many	TRBJ2-5	TRBV24-1	-	CATSDWTAQTQYF	TGTGCCACCAGTGATTGGACAGCCCAGACCCAGTACTTC
many	TRBJ2-2	TRBV25-1	-	CASSAGELFF	TGTGCCAGCAGTGCCGGGGAGCTGTTTTTT
many	TRBJ1-2	TRBV27	TRBD1	CASSLSVPGQGYGYTF	TGTGCCAGCAGTTTATCTGTACCGGGACAGGGGTATGGCTACACCTTC
-	TRBJ1-2	TRBV29-1	TRBD1	CSASRDRNYGYTF	TGCAGCGCTTCCCGGGACAGGAACTATGGCTACACCTTC
many	TRBJ2-5	TRBV30	-	CAWRSKETQYF	TGTGCCTGGAGGTCAAAAGAGACCCAGTACTTC
few	TRBJ1-2	TRBV20-1	TRBD1	CSARDRDRGNYGYTF	TGCAGTGCTAGAGACCGGGACAGGGGAAACTATGGCTACACCTTC
many	TRBJ2-7	TRBV6-1	-	CASSPLTDEQYF	TGTGCCAGCAGCCCACTTACGGACGAGCAGTACTTC
many	TRBJ2-7	TRBV19	-	CASSIGRKGSYEQYF	TGTGCCAGTAGTATTGGGCGGAAAGGATCCTACGAGCAGTACTTC
many	TRBJ2-7	TRBV13	TRBD1	CASSRRDRVHEQYF	TGTGCCAGCAGCCGCCGGGACAGGGTCCACGAGCAGTACTTC